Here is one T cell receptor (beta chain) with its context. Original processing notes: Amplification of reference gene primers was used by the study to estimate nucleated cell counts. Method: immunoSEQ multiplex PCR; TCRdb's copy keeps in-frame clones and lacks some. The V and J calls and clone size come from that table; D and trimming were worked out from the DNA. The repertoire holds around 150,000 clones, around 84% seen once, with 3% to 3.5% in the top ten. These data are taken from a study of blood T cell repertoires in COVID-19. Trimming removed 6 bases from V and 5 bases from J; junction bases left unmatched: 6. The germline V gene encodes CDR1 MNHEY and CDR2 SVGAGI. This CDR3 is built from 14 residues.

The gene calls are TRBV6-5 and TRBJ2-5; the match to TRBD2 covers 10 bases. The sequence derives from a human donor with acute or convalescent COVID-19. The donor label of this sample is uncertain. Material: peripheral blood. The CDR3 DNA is TGTGCCAGCAGCCCGGGACTAGCGAGGGAGACCCAGTACTTC. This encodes CASSPGLARETQYF.